This T cell receptor beta chain derives from a study of vaccination and CD4 T cells after COVID-19. For the study at large: Median time from COVID diagnosis to post-COVID sampling was about 14 weeks (35 to 161). Post-vaccine sample collection happened at a median of 72 days after dose two, ranging 14 to 241. Some control cultures received a CEFX pool, which served as the positive control. Others received an HIV-1 Nef pool or no peptide. The study, taken as a whole, reports: Post-vaccination, and not before, a median roughly 90% of reactive clones appeared in convalescent patients.

Within the sample, this clonotype is medium-sized (0.01 to 0.1%). Its antigen is not identified. The Oncomine TCR Beta short-read assay generated sequence data from the DNA of cultured CD4+ T cells. TCRdb processed the PCR reads anew with MiXCR; each CDR3 protein has one entry. The sample has roughly 14,000 distinct CDR3 sequences, less than 70% seen once. This CDR3 region has 15 residues. Trimming removed 2 bases at V and 0 bases at J, with 5 bases between. Germline CDR1 and CDR2: MNHEY and SMNVEV (reference sequence). As to treatment: roughly ten-day PBMC culture with coronavirus spike peptide pools or control peptides (ViraFEST assay).

Specimen: CD4+ T cells from blood, cultured in vitro, collected before SARS-CoV-2 vaccination. The chain is built from TRBV27 and TRBJ2-6; D unresolved. The receptor's source is a human donor who had recovered from COVID-19. In nucleotides, the CDR3 is TGTGCCAGCAGTTTACTATTCTCTGGGGCCAACGTCCTGACTTTC. Its protein is CASSLLFSGANVLTF. The complete variable domain, with remaining parts taken from reference TRBV27 and TRBJ2-6, reads EAQVTQNPRYLITVTGKKLTVTCSQNMNHEYMSWYRQDPGLGLRQIYYSMNVEVTDKGDVPEGYKVSRKEKRNFPLILESPSPNQTSLYFCASSLLFSGANVLTFGAGSRLTVL.